Given below is one T cell receptor (beta chain) in context. Its target is not known. The investigators split CD4+ cells into a CD45RA+ naive subset and a CD45RA-negative memory subset. This record belongs to a study of shared clonotypes between healthy human individuals. Study-wide findings and caveats: Clonotype sharing among donors likely depends on sequencing depth. Sampling covered blood only; tissue repertoires likely differ. Generally, naive subsets (rather than memory subsets) showed larger estimated richness.

With V trimmed by 1 base and J by 7 bases, 7 bases remained unmatched. The CDR3 is 15 residues long. Germline V gene sequence: CDR1 MGHRA, CDR2 YSYEKL. Assay used: immunoSEQ multiplex PCR; TCRdb lists only in-frame clones, some missing. The data hold more than 400,000 clones, with about 95% observed a single time. The clonotype originates from a woman in her 30s in good health. V and J are TRBV4-1 and TRBJ1-2, with 9 bases lining up with TRBD1. Material for sequencing was naive CD4+ T cells sorted from blood. Subset indicated: CD45RA+ positively selected. The CDR3 nucleotides read TGCGCCAGCAGCCAAGGGGGAGACAGGGGGTCTGGCTACACCTTC. As protein: CASSQGGDRGSGYTF.